The next 26 T cell receptor beta chains were all read from a single sample in a study of regulatory T cells in long-lasting Graves disease. Time point here: persistent/refractory GD, antithyroid drugs over 5 years with positive TRAb. Extracted PBMC RNA gave rise to the TCR library. Libraries of TCR beta came from iRepertoire HTBI primers plus Arm-PCR of CDR3 regions. MiXCR was run by TCRdb on the multiplex PCR reads, yielding one entry per CDR3 protein. The table lists 400,000 to 500,000 distinct CDR3 sequences, around 20% of them singletons, with 7.8% in the top ten. This specimen consisted of peripheral blood mononuclear cells (PBMCs), obtained when the disease was refractory, from a patient treated with antithyroid drugs. The source is a female donor with Graves disease.

The chain has TRBV30 and TRBJ2-1; D gene unclear. The germline CDR1 and CDR2 sequences are GTSNPN and SVGIG (reference sequence). The CDR3 is 13 residues long. V dropped 1 base and J dropped 6 bases, with 10 bases sitting between them. The CDR3 here is CAWSAGAVNEQFF. As DNA, the CDR3 is TGTGCCTGGAGTGCGGGCGCGGTCAATGAGCAGTTCTTC.

Ten or more counts support this clonotype. The chain uses TRBV12-3 or TRBV12-4 and TRBJ2-5; 9 nucleotides match TRBD1. V was clipped by 3 bases and J by 5 bases; unmatched bases: 7. The length of the CDR3 is 15 residues. This chain's CDR3 is CASSFEGQGLETQYF. CDR3 DNA: TGTGCCAGCAGTTTTGAGGGACAGGGACTGGAGACCCAGTACTTC.

This clonotype was seen many times. The CDR3 nucleotides are TGTGCCAGCAGTAGACGGGACTCCTACGAGCAGTACTTC. Translated: CASSRRDSYEQYF. The chain combines TRBV7-9 with TRBJ2-7, with TRBD2 as a possible D gene (5 bases). V shed 6 bases and J shed 0 bases, with 9 bases lying between them. The CDR3 loop spans 13 amino acids. Germline CDR1 SEHNR, CDR2 FQNEAQ (reference sequence).

The chain employs TRBV3-1 and TRBJ1-3; the D is unclear. The CDR3 length is 15 residues. The germline gives CDR1 LGHDT, CDR2 YNNKEL (reference sequence). The V gene lost 0 bases and the J gene lost 2 bases, with 8 bases spanning the gap. The CDR3 DNA follows: TGTGCCAGCAGCCAAGACGGGTCAGCTGGAAACACCATATATTTT. It encodes CASSQDGSAGNTIYF.

The rearrangement links TRBV12-3 or TRBV12-4 to TRBJ2-3; 12 nucleotides match TRBD2. Trimming at V came to 4 bases and at J to 3 bases, leaving 2 bases not matched to a gene. The CDR3 contains 15 residues. This CDR3 reads CASSYLAGGTDTQYF. The CDR3 coding sequence is TGTGCCAGCAGTTATCTAGCGGGAGGGACAGATACGCAGTATTTT.

The CDR3 DNA follows: TGTGCCAGCAGTTTGGGCATGGTTGACATTCAGTACTTC. It specifies CASSLGMVDIQYF. The chain recombines TRBV28 with TRBJ2-4; no definite D call. V was cut by 3 bases and J by 8 bases, with 11 bases left in between. CDR3 size: 13 residues. CDR1 and CDR2 (germline): MDHEN, SYDVKM. Combining the CDR3 with reference TRBV28 and TRBJ2-4 gives the whole variable domain DVKVTQSSRYLVKRTGEKVFLECVQDMDHENMFWYRQDPGLGLRLIYFSYDVKMKEKGDIPEGYSVSREKKERFSLILESASTNQTSMYLCASSLGMVDIQYFGAGTRLSVL.

This clonotype has a count of ten or more. The chain has TRBV28 and TRBJ1-2; maybe TRBD1 (6 bases). Germline CDR1 reads MDHEN; CDR2 reads SYDVKM. This CDR3 region has 11 residues. The germline V and J ends were trimmed by 10 bases and 6 bases, with 12 bases remaining between them. The CDR3 sequence is CATPGADGYTF. The CDR3 DNA is TGTGCCACTCCAGGGGCGGATGGCTACACCTTC.

This clonotype was seen more than once but under ten times. The chain uses TRBV6-2 or TRBV6-3 and TRBJ2-4; 7 bases align to TRBD2. Trimming at V came to 6 bases and at J to 0 bases, leaving 5 bases not matched to a gene. In germline, CDR1 is MNHEY, CDR2 SVGEGT. The CDR3 has 15 residues. The DNA of the CDR3 is TGTGCCAGCAGCCTAGCGGTAGTAGCCAAAAACATTCAGTACTTC. Translating gives CASSLAVVAKNIQYF.

This sequence joins TRBV29-1 and TRBJ1-2, with 7 positions matching TRBD1. CDR1 and CDR2 from the germline V gene are SQVTM and ANQGSEA. The trim removed 4 bases at V and 4 bases at J, leaving 3 bases unmatched. This CDR3 is 12 amino acids long. CDR3 sequence reads: CSVARTGYGYTF. The CDR3 region has the DNA TGCAGCGTTGCCAGGACAGGCTATGGCTACACCTTC.

J is TRBJ1-6 and V is TRBV18; D unresolved. Germline-derived CDR1 and CDR2 are KGHSH and LQKENI. The CDR3 has 15 residues. Trimming cost V 5 bases and J 8 bases, with 16 bases left between them. CDR3: CASSSLRDTDSPLHF. The CDR3 DNA reads as TGTGCCAGCTCAAGTCTGAGGGATACTGATTCACCCCTCCACTTT.

This clonotype was observed a handful of times. The rearrangement links TRBV18 to TRBJ2-4; 12 positions match TRBD2. The V gene end was trimmed by 6 bases and the J gene end by 7 bases; junction bases not matched to a gene: 13. Germline V lookup: CDR1 KGHSH, CDR2 LQKENI. This CDR3 region has 17 residues. The CDR3 sequence is CASSALAGGPTSNIQYF. The CDR3 region has the DNA TGTGCCAGCTCGGCCCTAGCGGGAGGGCCTACGAGTAACATTCAGTACTTC.

With respect to this clonotype: A much bigger clone sits one base away, suggesting this may be a read error. The rearrangement links TRBV28 to TRBJ1-1; perhaps TRBD1 as D (5 bases). CDR3 length equals 15 residues. V dropped 1 base and J dropped 0 bases, with 9 bases sitting between them. Looked up from germline, CDR1 is MDHEN and CDR2 is SYDVKM. CDR3 loop: CASSLLGVMNTEAFF. The CDR3 nucleotides are TGTGCCAGCAGTTTATTAGGGGTTATGAACACTGAAGCTTTCTTT. The variable domain in full, with the rest retrieved from reference TRBV28 and TRBJ1-1, is DVKVTQSSRYLVKRTGEKVFLECVQDMDHENMFWYRQDPGLGLRLIYFSYDVKMKEKGDIPEGYSVSREKKERFSLILESASTNQTSMYLCASSLLGVMNTEAFFGQGTRLTVV.

The table lists this clonotype with a few counts. The rearrangement links TRBV6-1 to TRBJ2-5; D may be TRBD1 or TRBD2 (5 bases each). The CDR3 sequence is 14 residues long. CDR1 is MNHNS and CDR2 is SASEGT in the germline V gene. With 6 bases removed from V and 3 bases from J, the gap between germline ends came to 14 bases. The chain's CDR3 is CASRGVRVEETQYF. DNA of the CDR3: TGTGCCAGCAGGGGGGTCCGGGTCGAAGAGACCCAGTACTTC.

The chain carries TRBV9 and TRBJ1-1; D remains unclear. V lost 4 bases to trimming and J lost 1 base, with 14 bases between them. The CDR3 contains 15 residues. The germline gives CDR1 SGDLS, CDR2 YYNGEE. The CDR3: CASSPPGRENTEAFF. The CDR3 nucleotides are TGTGCCAGCAGCCCCCCGGGGAGGGAGAACACTGAAGCTTTCTTT. Supplemented by reference TRBV9 and TRBJ1-1, the full variable domain reads DSGVTQTPKHLITATGQRVTLRCSPRSGDLSVYWYQQSLDQGLQFLIQYYNGEERAKGNILERFSAQQFPDLHSELNLSSLELGDSALYFCASSPPGRENTEAFFGQGTRLTVV.

This chain connects TRBV20-1 to TRBJ2-7; D is possibly TRBD1 (6 bases). Germline values: CDR1 DFQATT, CDR2 SNEGSKA (reference sequence). The CDR3 has 14 residues. Trimming stripped 2 bases from V and 2 bases from J, with 13 bases between. CDR3 region: CSARPTGQTYEQYF. CDR3 DNA sequence: TGCAGTGCTAGACCAACCGGACAGACCTACGAGCAGTACTTC.

This clonotype has a count of ten or more. The chain combines TRBV12-3 or TRBV12-4 with TRBJ2-7; a possible D gene is TRBD2 (5 bases). Trimming cost V 3 bases and J 8 bases, with 8 bases left between them. This CDR3 is built from 11 residues. DNA of the CDR3: TGTGCCAGCAGTTTCGGGGTCCAGCAGTACTTC. Translated, it gives CASSFGVQQYF.

This clonotype was seen a single time. This sequence may be a read error, since a much larger clone differs from it by one base. The final CDR3 position lacks the conserved phenylalanine or tryptophan, pointing to a likely read error. V gene TRBV20-1 combines with J gene TRBJ2-5; unclear D gene. V dropped 7 bases and J dropped 2 bases, with 8 bases sitting between them. This CDR3 region has 11 residues. Germline V gives CDR1 DFQATT, CDR2 SNEGSKA (reference sequence). CDR3 in DNA: TGCAGTGACCTGGGGCAAGAGACCCAGTACTCC. This sequence encodes CSDLGQETQYS.

This clonotype was seen a handful of times. This chain links TRBV20-1 with TRBJ2-7; TRBD2 aligns across 8 bases. CDR3 size: 15 residues. CDR1 and CDR2 (germline): DFQATT, SNEGSKA (reference sequence). The V gene end was trimmed by 0 bases and the J gene end by 2 bases; junction bases not matched to a gene: 6. The CDR3 here is CSARDQWRGAYEQYF. In DNA form, the CDR3 reads TGCAGTGCTAGAGATCAGTGGCGGGGGGCCTACGAGCAGTACTTC.

This clonotype has only a few counts. This chain links TRBV5-1 with TRBJ2-7, with a weak D call TRBD1 (6 bases). Germline loops: CDR1 SGHRS, CDR2 YFSETQ. The germline V and J ends were trimmed by 0 bases and 7 bases, with 14 bases remaining between them. The CDR3 length is 14 residues. The CDR3 region has the DNA TGCGCCAGCAGCTTGGGAGCAGGGGTCCAGGAGCAGTACTTC. It yields the protein CASSLGAGVQEQYF.

As concerns this clonotype: Given a much more abundant clone one base away, this may be a read error. This sequence joins TRBV6-2 or TRBV6-3 and TRBJ2-2; weak D call: TRBD2 (5 bases). The CDR3 covers 12 residues. Germline loops: CDR1 MNHEY, CDR2 SVGEGT. The CDR3 coding sequence is TGTGCCAGCACCGAGAACACCGGGGAGCTGCTTTTT. It translates to CASTENTGELLF.

In its sample, this clonotype was seen a few times. Since the CDR3 does not end with the conserved phenylalanine or tryptophan, this likely comes from a read error. The chain employs TRBV30 and TRBJ2-2; D may be TRBD2 (6 bases). The CDR3 is made up of 13 amino acids. The germline gives CDR1 GTSNPN, CDR2 SVGIG (reference sequence). The V end was cut by 8 bases, the J end by 1 base, with 11 bases between. CDR3 protein: CAGASENTGELFL. DNA for the CDR3: TGTGCCGGGGCTAGCGAGAACACCGGGGAGCTGTTTCTT.

This clonotype was counted at least ten times. The gene calls are TRBV18 and TRBJ1-4, with D unresolved. V lost 2 bases and J 8 bases, leaving 15 bases between the germline ends. Germline V lookup: CDR1 KGHSH, CDR2 LQKENI. The CDR3 is 15 amino acids. This CDR3 reads CASSPRGLVGEKLFF. CDR3 bases: TGTGCCAGCTCACCAAGAGGGTTGGTCGGAGAAAAACTGTTTTTT.

The V and J genes are TRBV7-9 and TRBJ1-2, with 8 bases fitting TRBD1. The CDR3 totals 14 residues. With V trimmed by 1 base and J by 8 bases, 6 bases remained unmatched. Germline V gene sequence: CDR1 SEHNR, CDR2 FQNEAQ (reference sequence). The CDR3 protein is CASSLEDRDDGYTF. In nucleotides, the CDR3 is TGTGCCAGCAGCTTAGAGGACAGGGATGACGGCTACACCTTC.

This chain joins TRBV7-9 and TRBJ1-2; the D gene is possibly TRBD1 (5 bases). Trimming stripped 2 bases from V and 10 bases from J, with 17 bases between. The germline gives CDR1 SEHNR, CDR2 FQNEAQ (reference sequence). This CDR3 contains 14 residues. CDR3 DNA sequence: TGTGCCAGCAGCTTAAAGGGGCTGCTTTTGGACTACACCTTC. Its protein product is CASSLKGLLLDYTF. The full variable domain, with the rest looked up from reference TRBV7-9 and TRBJ1-2, is DTGVSQNPRHKITKRGQNVTFRCDPISEHNRLYWYRQTLGQGPEFLTYFQNEAQLEKSRLLSDRFSAERPKGSFSTLEIQRTEQGDSAMYLCASSLKGLLLDYTFGSGTRLTVV.

This clonotype was seen a handful of times. The V and J genes are TRBV4-2 and TRBJ2-2; D unresolved. The CDR3 is made up of 13 amino acids. V lost 4 bases to trimming and J lost 6 bases, with 9 bases between them. The germline V gene has CDR1 LGHNA and CDR2 YNFKEQ. The CDR3 sequence: CASSLVVAGELFF. The CDR3 bases are TGTGCCAGCAGCCTCGTTGTGGCCGGGGAGCTGTTTTTT.

In this sample, this clonotype turned up many times. The genes are TRBV11-1 and TRBJ1-1; the D is unclear. Germline lookup yields CDR1 SGHAT and CDR2 FQDESV (reference sequence). V lost 5 bases and J lost 4, with 8 bases in between. CDR3 length: 12 residues. The CDR3 here is CASSLFPTEAFF. In nucleotides, the CDR3 is TGTGCCAGCAGCCTGTTTCCCACTGAAGCTTTCTTT.